The sequence of this T cell receptor beta chain was determined in a study of T-cell reconstitution after alpha-beta-depleted transplantation in children. Findings of the study overall: Approximately two months post-transplant, alpha-beta T cells reportedly originated from several hundred expanded graft clones.

It was with unique molecular identifiers that the TCRbeta library was prepared. Each CDR3 protein is one row after TCRdb ran MiXCR on the PCR reads. The sample includes 300,000 to 400,000 distinct CDR3 sequences, roughly 25% of them seen just once. This clonotype was seen many times. Antigen unknown. V lost 2 bases and J lost 1, with 18 bases in between. The CDR3 is made up of 17 amino acids. Germline-derived CDR1 and CDR2 are SGHRS and YFSETQ. The chain links TRBV5-1 to TRBJ1-1; D not resolved. This TCR derives from a male patient younger than 18 who had a stem cell transplant for acute lymphoblastic leukemia, so the T cells may come from the graft donor. This specimen was PBMCs, mostly from graft donor cells, taken 180 days after TCRalphabeta/CD19-depleted stem cell transplant. The CDR3 nucleotides read TGCGCCAGCAGCTTTGGCCCCTTGGTGCTGGGGAACACTGAAGCTTTCTTT. Its translation: CASSFGPLVLGNTEAFF.